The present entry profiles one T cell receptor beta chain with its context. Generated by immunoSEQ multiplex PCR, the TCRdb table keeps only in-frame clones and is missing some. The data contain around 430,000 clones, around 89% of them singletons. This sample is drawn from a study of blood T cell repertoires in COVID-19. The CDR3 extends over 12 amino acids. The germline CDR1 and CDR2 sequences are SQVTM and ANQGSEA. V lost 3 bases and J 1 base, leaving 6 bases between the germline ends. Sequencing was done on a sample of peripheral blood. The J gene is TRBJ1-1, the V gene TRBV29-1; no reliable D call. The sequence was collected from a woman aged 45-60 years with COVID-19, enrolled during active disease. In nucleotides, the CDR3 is TGCAGCGTTGAGGCGGGGAACACTGAAGCTTTCTTT. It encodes CSVEAGNTEAFF. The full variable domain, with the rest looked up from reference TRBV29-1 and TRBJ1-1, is SAVISQKPSRDICQRGTSLTIQCQVDSQVTMMFWYRQQPGQSLTLIATANQGSEATYESGFVIDKFPISRPNLTFSTLTVSNMSPEDSSIYLCSVEAGNTEAFFGQGTRLTVV.